This entry describes one T cell receptor beta chain. Antigen unknown. This sample is part of a study of shared clonotypes between healthy human individuals. The ends were cut back, 3 bases at V and 4 bases at J, with 10 bases in the middle. CDR1 and CDR2 (germline): SEHNR, FQNEAQ (reference sequence). The CDR3 consists of 14 residues. The study, taken as a whole, reports: Genetic and exposure-history diversity was limited by the small donor number.

Sequenced by immunoSEQ multiplex PCR; TCRdb stores in-frame clones only, minus some. Of more than 1.2 million clones listed, around 98.5% are singletons. The sequence was obtained from a man aged 25 to 40 in good health. The chain uses TRBV7-9 and TRBJ1-5; D is unclear. Input material: naive CD4+ T cells sorted from blood. Described subset: CD45RA+ positively selected. CDR3 DNA sequence: TGTGCCAGCAGCTTGTGGGGTGGGAATCAGCCCCAGCATTTT. Translating gives CASSLWGGNQPQHF.